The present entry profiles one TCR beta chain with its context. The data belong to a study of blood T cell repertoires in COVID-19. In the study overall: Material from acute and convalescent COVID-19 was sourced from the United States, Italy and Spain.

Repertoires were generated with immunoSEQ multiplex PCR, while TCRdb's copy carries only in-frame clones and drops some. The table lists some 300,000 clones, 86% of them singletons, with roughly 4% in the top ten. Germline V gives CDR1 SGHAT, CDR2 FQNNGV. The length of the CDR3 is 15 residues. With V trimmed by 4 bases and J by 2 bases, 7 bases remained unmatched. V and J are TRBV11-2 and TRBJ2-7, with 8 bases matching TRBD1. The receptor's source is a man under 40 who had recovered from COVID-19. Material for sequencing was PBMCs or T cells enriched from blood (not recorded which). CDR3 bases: TGTGCCAGCAGCTCCCAAAGGACAGGGCCCTACGAGCAGTACTTC. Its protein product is CASSSQRTGPYEQYF.